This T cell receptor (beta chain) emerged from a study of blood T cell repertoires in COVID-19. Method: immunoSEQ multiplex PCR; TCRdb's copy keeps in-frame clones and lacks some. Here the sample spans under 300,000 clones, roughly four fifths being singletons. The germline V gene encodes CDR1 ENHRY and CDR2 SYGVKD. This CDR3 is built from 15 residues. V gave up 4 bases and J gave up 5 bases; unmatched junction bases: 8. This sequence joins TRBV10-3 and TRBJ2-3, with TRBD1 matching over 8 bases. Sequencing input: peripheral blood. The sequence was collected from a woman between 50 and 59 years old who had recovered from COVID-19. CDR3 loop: CAISGDRLTLDTQYF. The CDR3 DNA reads TGTGCCATCAGTGGGGACAGGCTCACCCTAGATACGCAGTATTTT.